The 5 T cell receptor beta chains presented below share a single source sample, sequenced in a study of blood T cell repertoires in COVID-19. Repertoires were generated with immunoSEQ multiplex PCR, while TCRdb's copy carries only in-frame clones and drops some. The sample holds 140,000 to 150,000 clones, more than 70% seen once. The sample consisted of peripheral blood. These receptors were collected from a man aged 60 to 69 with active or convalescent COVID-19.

The CDR3, as DNA: TGTGCCAGCAGCAGCGGGGCTGGCACTGAAGCTTTCTTT. Its protein is CASSSGAGTEAFF. This chain joins TRBV13 and TRBJ1-1; D possibly corresponds to TRBD1 (5 bases). Per the germline V gene, CDR1 is PRHDT and CDR2 is FYEKMQ (reference sequence). This CDR3 region has 13 residues. Trimming shortened V by 5 bases and J by 4 bases, and 11 bases separated the two germline ends.

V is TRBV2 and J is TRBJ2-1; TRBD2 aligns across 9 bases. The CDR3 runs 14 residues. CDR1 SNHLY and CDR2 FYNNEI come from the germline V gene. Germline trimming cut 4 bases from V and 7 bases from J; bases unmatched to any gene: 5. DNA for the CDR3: TGTGCCAGCAGTGGGCGGGAGGGGCTGAATGAGCAGTTCTTC. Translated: CASSGREGLNEQFF.

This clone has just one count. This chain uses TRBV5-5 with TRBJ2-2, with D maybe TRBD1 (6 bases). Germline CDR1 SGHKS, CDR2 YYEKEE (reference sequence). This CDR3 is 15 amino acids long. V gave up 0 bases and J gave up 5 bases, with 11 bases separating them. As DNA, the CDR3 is TGTGCCAGCAGCTTGGGCAACAGGGATACCGGGGAGCTGTTTTTT. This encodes CASSLGNRDTGELFF.

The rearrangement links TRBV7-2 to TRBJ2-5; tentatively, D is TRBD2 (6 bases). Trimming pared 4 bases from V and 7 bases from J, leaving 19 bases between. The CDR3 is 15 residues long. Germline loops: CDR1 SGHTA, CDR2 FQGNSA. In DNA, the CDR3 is TGTGCCAGCAGCTCGACACGGGGCCCCGGGAGGACCCAGTACTTC. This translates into CASSSTRGPGRTQYF.

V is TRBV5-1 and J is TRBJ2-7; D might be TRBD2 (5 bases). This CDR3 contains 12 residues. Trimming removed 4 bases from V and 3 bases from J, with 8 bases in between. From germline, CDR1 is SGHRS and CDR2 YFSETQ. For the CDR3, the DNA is TGCGCCAGCAGCGCCCGGGGCTACGAGCAGTACTTC. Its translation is CASSARGYEQYF.